The 21 T cell receptor beta chains given below trace back to one sample, sequenced in a study of cytomegalovirus exposure and HLA in healthy donors. The PCR had 60 Vbeta and 13 Jbeta primers. Produced via immunoSEQ multiplex PCR; TCRdb's table is partial and in-frame only. Among roughly 120,000 clones listed, roughly 63% were seen once. Sequencing was done on a sample of PBMCs. The receptors stem from a man aged 25 to 40 in good health and CMV-seropositive.

This clone was counted only a few times. The chain is built from TRBV7-8 and TRBJ1-2, with a tentative D call TRBD1 (6 bases). Trimming removed 1 base from V and 5 bases from J, with 8 bases in between. The CDR3 contains 13 residues. Germline CDR1 and CDR2: SGHVS and FQNEAQ. CDR3 coding DNA: TGTGCCAGCAGCTTAGACGGACAGTATGGCTACACCTTC. Encoded protein: CASSLDGQYGYTF.

This clone showed up just a few times. The chain links TRBV9 to TRBJ2-7, with TRBD1 as a possible D gene (6 bases). Germline CDR1 is SGDLS and CDR2 is YYNGEE. The CDR3 contains 15 residues. V shed 0 bases and J shed 2 bases, with 12 bases lying between them. DNA for the CDR3: TGTGCCAGCAGCGTAGGGGGGACATTGCCCTACGAGCAGTACTTC. Protein: CASSVGGTLPYEQYF.

The rearrangement joins TRBV7-2 to TRBJ2-3; D possibly corresponds to TRBD2 (6 bases). V lost 7 bases, J lost 0 bases, and 17 bases lay in between. Germline V CDR1 and CDR2: SGHTA, FQGNSA. The CDR3 covers 16 residues. CDR3 sequence (DNA): TGTGCCAGCAACCGCGGGACTTTCCCGAGCACAGATACGCAGTATTTT. Amino acid sequence: CASNRGTFPSTDTQYF.

V and J are TRBV6-5 and TRBJ2-7; 7 bases are a match to TRBD2. J was trimmed by 3 bases and V by 2 bases; bases with no gene match: 4. Germline CDR1 is MNHEY and CDR2 is SVGAGI. The CDR3 extends over 14 amino acids. This chain's CDR3 is CASSYAGENYEQYF. The DNA of the CDR3 is TGTGCCAGCAGTTACGCGGGAGAGAACTACGAGCAGTACTTC.

The J gene is TRBJ2-7, the V gene TRBV6-5; a possible D gene is TRBD1 (6 bases). Germline CDR1 is MNHEY and CDR2 is SVGAGI. The CDR3 totals 15 residues. V lost 0 bases and J 2 bases, leaving 11 bases between the germline ends. The CDR3 DNA sequence: TGTGCCAGCAGTTACTCGCAGGGGTTCCCCTACGAGCAGTACTTC. This translates into CASSYSQGFPYEQYF.

This clone was seen only a few times. The chain couples TRBV7-2 to TRBJ2-7, with TRBD2 identical over 10 bases. The CDR3 loop spans 15 amino acids. V lost 5 bases, J lost 3 bases, and 7 bases stayed unmatched. Germline CDR1 reads SGHTA; CDR2 reads FQGNSA. Written as DNA, the CDR3 is TGTGCCAGCAGCCGCCTAGCGGGAGATCGCTACGAGCAGTACTTC. It specifies CASSRLAGDRYEQYF.

The chain has TRBV5-1 and TRBJ2-7, with 7 positions matching TRBD2. The CDR3 loop spans 15 amino acids. Germline V gives CDR1 SGHRS, CDR2 YFSETQ. The J segment lost 6 bases and the V segment lost 2 bases, leaving 11 bases of the junction unmatched. The CDR3 coding sequence is TGCGCCAGCAGCTTACGGGCGGGGGATAGTCTCGAGCAGTACTTC. Translation: CASSLRAGDSLEQYF.

The chain is built from TRBV27 and TRBJ2-3; 7 nucleotides line up with TRBD2. The CDR3 runs to 18 residues. The germline CDR1 and CDR2 sequences are MNHEY and SMNVEV (reference sequence). The ends lost 4 bases at V and 3 bases at J; junction bases unmatched: 16. The CDR3: CASSSFSKRDFGTDTQYF. CDR3 sequence (DNA): TGTGCCAGCAGTTCCTTCTCTAAGCGGGACTTTGGAACAGATACGCAGTATTTT.

This clone was counted only a few times. One junction end disagrees with the germline gene, perhaps due to a read error. In the same sample, other DNA sequences code for this CDR3. The gene calls are TRBV5-4 and TRBJ1-5, with D perhaps TRBD1 (5 bases). The CDR3 loop spans 17 amino acids. Germline V gene lookup returns CDR1 SGHNT and CDR2 YYREEE (reference sequence). The CDR3 coding sequence is TGCGCCAGCAGCCAAGATTTGGACGGTGGGGGAGGTCAGCCCCAGCATTTT. Protein product: CASSQDLDGGGGQPQHF.

The chain is built from TRBV2 and TRBJ1-2, with 7 bases fitting TRBD1. The germline V gene encodes CDR1 SNHLY and CDR2 FYNNEI. V dropped 6 bases and J dropped 4; count of bases not matched to a gene: 8. This CDR3 is built from 14 residues. CDR3: CASSYRQGAYGYTF. The CDR3 nucleotides are TGTGCCAGCAGCTACCGACAGGGCGCCTATGGCTACACCTTC. The full variable domain, rest sourced from reference TRBV2 and TRBJ1-2, is EPEVTQTPSHQVTQMGQEVILRCVPISNHLYFYWYRQILGQKVEFLVSFYNNEISEKSEIFDDQFSVERPDGSNFTLKIRSTKLEDSAMYFCASSYRQGAYGYTFGSGTRLTVV.

This chain links TRBV6-5 with TRBJ2-7; possible D gene TRBD1, 5 bases. Trimming removed 4 bases at V and 5 bases at J, with 12 bases between. The CDR3 sequence is 13 residues long. Germline CDR1 reads MNHEY; CDR2 reads SVGAGI. The CDR3 DNA follows: TGTGCCAGCAGTTGGGGCAGCACCAACGAGCAGTACTTC. It specifies CASSWGSTNEQYF.

This CDR3 reads CASSVEPGGSSHNEQFF. CDR3 coding DNA: TGTGCCAGCAGCGTCGAACCAGGGGGCTCGTCTCACAATGAGCAGTTCTTC. The gene calls are TRBV13 and TRBJ2-1, with 8 nucleotides matching TRBD1. The length of the CDR3 is 17 residues. Germline V gene sequence: CDR1 PRHDT, CDR2 FYEKMQ (reference sequence). V lost 5 bases and J lost 5; bases outside the gene matches: 14.

The gene calls are TRBV5-6 and TRBJ2-7; 8 bases match TRBD1. Germline CDR1 is SGHDT and CDR2 is YYEEEE. The CDR3 length is 15 residues. V lost 2 bases to trimming and J lost 3 bases; unmatched junction nucleotides: 7. CDR3 region: CASSFATGAIYEQYF. The CDR3 DNA reads TGTGCCAGCAGCTTTGCGACAGGGGCAATCTACGAGCAGTACTTC. The entire variable domain, with the rest obtained from reference TRBV5-6 and TRBJ2-7, is as follows: DAGVTQSPTHLIKTRGQQVTLRCSPKSGHDTVSWYQQALGQGPQFIFQYYEEEERQRGNFPDRFSGHQFPNYSSELNVNALLLGDSALYLCASSFATGAIYEQYFGPGTRLTVT.

The chain employs TRBV27 and TRBJ2-7; the D gene is possibly TRBD1 (6 bases). The CDR3 length is 16 residues. Germline V gene sequence: CDR1 MNHEY, CDR2 SMNVEV (reference sequence). With 4 bases removed from V and 0 bases from J, the gap between germline ends came to 16 bases. The DNA for the CDR3 is TGTGCCAGCAGTTACTCAGCCAGGGGTTACTCCTACGAGCAGTACTTC. Translated: CASSYSARGYSYEQYF.

V is TRBV5-1 and J is TRBJ2-7; possibly TRBD2 for D (6 bases). Germline V gives CDR1 SGHRS, CDR2 YFSETQ. With 2 bases removed from V and 2 bases from J, the gap between germline ends came to 17 bases. The CDR3 is 16 amino acids. The CDR3 sequence is CASSFQRDGGTYEQYF. CDR3 bases: TGCGCCAGCAGCTTTCAAAGAGACGGAGGGACCTACGAGCAGTACTTC.

The V gene is TRBV9, the J gene TRBJ2-3, with 10 bases fitting TRBD2. CDR1 is SGDLS and CDR2 is YYNGEE in the germline V gene. V gave up 6 bases and J gave up 1 base; unmatched junction bases: 5. There are 15 residues in the CDR3. This CDR3 is CASTRGTSGTDTQYF. The CDR3 bases are TGTGCCAGCACCCGAGGGACTAGCGGCACAGATACGCAGTATTTT.

The chain has TRBV5-5 and TRBJ2-7; D remains unclear. The CDR3 totals 15 residues. In germline, CDR1 is SGHKS, CDR2 YYEKEE (reference sequence). The V gene lost 1 base and the J gene lost 2 bases, with 13 bases spanning the gap. The CDR3 reads CASSLSPTYPYEQYF. CDR3 bases: TGTGCCAGCAGCTTGTCACCGACTTACCCCTACGAGCAGTACTTC.

The chain carries TRBV29-1 and TRBJ2-5; a possible D gene is TRBD2 (6 bases). The better agreement between TRBJ2-7 and the DNA end casts doubt on the J call. The V gene's germline CDR1 is SQVTM and CDR2 ANQGSEA. The CDR3 spans 12 residues. The CDR3 DNA is TGCAGCGTTGTAGAACTAGCAGGCGAGCAGTACTTC. The encoded protein is CSVVELAGEQYF.

J is TRBJ2-3 and V is TRBV11-2, with 11 bases matching TRBD2. J was trimmed by 4 bases and V by 1 base; bases with no gene match: 4. Germline-derived CDR1 and CDR2 are SGHAT and FQNNGV. This CDR3 is built from 16 residues. The CDR3 coding sequence is TGTGCCAGCAGCTTAGGGCTAGCGGGAGGAGCAGATACGCAGTATTTT. Its protein is CASSLGLAGGADTQYF. The full variable domain, rest sourced from reference TRBV11-2 and TRBJ2-3, is EAGVAQSPRYKIIEKRQSVAFWCNPISGHATLYWYQQILGQGPKLLIQFQNNGVVDDSQLPKDRFSAERLKGVDSTLKIQPAKLEDSAVYLCASSLGLAGGADTQYFGPGTRLTVL.

The rearrangement links TRBV5-6 to TRBJ1-2, with TRBD1 as a possible D gene (6 bases). The V and J ends lost 2 bases and 4 bases respectively, with 18 bases between them. The CDR3 is made up of 16 amino acids. CDR1 and CDR2 from the germline V gene are SGHDT and YYEEEE. In DNA form, the CDR3 reads TGTGCCAGCAGCTTAAACGGACAGAATCGATTCTATGGCTACACCTTC. This gives the protein CASSLNGQNRFYGYTF.

This chain links TRBV25-1 with TRBJ1-2; D not certain. Looked up from germline, CDR1 is MGHDK and CDR2 is SYGVNS. The CDR3 loop spans 16 amino acids. The V gene lost 2 bases and the J gene lost 8 bases, with 21 bases spanning the gap. This CDR3 reads CASSEVSPAGSGGYTF. The CDR3 region has the DNA TGTGCCAGCAGTGAAGTGTCCCCTGCGGGCTCTGGAGGCTACACCTTC.